A single sample is the source of the 10 T cell receptor beta chains below, sequenced in a study of T cell responses to AZD1222 COVID-19 vaccine. This table comes from immunoSEQ multiplex PCR, and its TCRdb copy is limited to in-frame clones, with some not included. The sample includes about 150,000 clones, 90% of them seen just once. The material was peripheral blood, obtained on day 0 of AZD1222 vaccination. These receptor sequences come from an adult in good health.

V and J are TRBV5-3 and TRBJ1-1; TRBD1 aligns across 8 bases. TRBV5-3 is an ORF; its function is uncertain. After removal of 4 bases from V and 5 bases from J, the junction contained 4 bases not matched to a gene. This CDR3 contains 13 residues. CDR3 sequence (DNA): TGTGCCAGAAGCCTCCGGACAGGGACTGAAGCTTTCTTT. It encodes CARSLRTGTEAFF.

The gene calls are TRBV6-5 and TRBJ1-3; D perhaps matches TRBD1 (5 bases). CDR1 and CDR2 from the germline V gene are MNHEY and SVGAGI. The CDR3 is made up of 15 amino acids. Trimming left V 2 bases short and J 1 base short, with 9 bases between. The CDR3 loop is CASSYGGASGNTIYF. DNA for the CDR3: TGTGCCAGCAGTTACGGCGGGGCTTCTGGAAACACCATATATTTT.

This clone was detected only once. The genes are TRBV7-2 and TRBJ2-7; perhaps TRBD2 as D (6 bases). V dropped 2 bases and J dropped 7 bases, with 18 bases sitting between them. CDR3 length equals 15 residues. CDR1 SGHTA and CDR2 FQGNSA come from the germline V gene. The CDR3 nucleotides are TGTGCCAGCAGCTTAACTCCCGGACTAAGTCGGGAGCAGTACTTC. Amino acids: CASSLTPGLSREQYF.

V and J are TRBV13 and TRBJ2-5, with 7 bases matching TRBD2. From germline, CDR1 is PRHDT and CDR2 FYEKMQ (reference sequence). V lost 3 bases, J lost 1 base, and 8 bases stayed unmatched. The CDR3 is 16 amino acids. CDR3 sequence: CASSFGVPGGQETQYF. Written as DNA, the CDR3 is TGTGCCAGCAGCTTTGGCGTCCCGGGGGGCCAAGAGACCCAGTACTTC.

The J gene is TRBJ1-1, the V gene TRBV5-1; TRBD1 agrees at 12 bases. The V and J ends lost 0 bases and 4 bases, in that order; junction bases with no gene match: 10. CDR1 is SGHRS and CDR2 is YFSETQ in the germline V gene. CDR3 length: 18 residues. The CDR3: CASSLAAGTGGWITEAFF. The CDR3 DNA reads TGCGCCAGCAGCTTGGCCGCCGGGACAGGGGGCTGGATCACTGAAGCTTTCTTT.

The chain combines TRBV12-3 or TRBV12-4 with TRBJ1-4; D perhaps matches TRBD1 (5 bases). This CDR3 is built from 12 residues. V was pared by 6 bases and J by 3 bases, with 5 bases between. The CDR3 nucleotides are TGTGCCAGCAGGACAGCTAATGAAAAACTGTTTTTT. It translates to CASRTANEKLFF.

CDR3 sequence: CASTPTGSSGYTF. For the CDR3, the DNA is TGTGCCAGTACCCCGACAGGGTCAAGTGGCTACACCTTC. The rearrangement joins TRBV19 to TRBJ1-2, with TRBD1 identical over 7 bases. The V and J ends lost 7 bases and 7 bases, in that order; junction bases with no gene match: 9. There are 13 residues in the CDR3. Germline V gives CDR1 LNHDA, CDR2 SQIVND (reference sequence).

The chain has TRBV9 and TRBJ2-2; the match to TRBD2 covers 8 bases. Germline loops: CDR1 SGDLS, CDR2 YYNGEE. CDR3 length: 16 residues. V shed 3 bases, J shed 1 base, and the junction held 5 bases outside the gene matches. The CDR3 loop reads CASSAGGARNTGELFF. CDR3 sequence (DNA): TGTGCCAGCAGCGCCGGGGGGGCACGGAACACCGGGGAGCTGTTTTTT.

This chain connects TRBV3-1 (or the pseudogene TRBV3-2) to TRBJ2-1; TRBD2 is a possible D gene (6 bases). The CDR3 is 14 amino acids. Germline V lookup: CDR1 LGHDT, CDR2 YNNKEL (reference sequence). V was pared by 4 bases and J by 10 bases, with 17 bases between. CDR3 sequence reads: CASSPRDLRGEQFF. In nucleotides, the CDR3 is TGTGCCAGCAGCCCTCGGGACTTACGAGGGGAGCAGTTCTTC.

The chain carries TRBV10-3 and TRBJ1-5; D not certain. CDR3 length equals 13 residues. Germline CDR1 and CDR2: ENHRY and SYGVKD. Trimming cost V 0 bases and J 5 bases, with 5 bases left between them. The CDR3 sequence is CAISESAHQPQHF. As DNA, the CDR3 is TGTGCCATCAGTGAGTCGGCCCATCAGCCCCAGCATTTT.